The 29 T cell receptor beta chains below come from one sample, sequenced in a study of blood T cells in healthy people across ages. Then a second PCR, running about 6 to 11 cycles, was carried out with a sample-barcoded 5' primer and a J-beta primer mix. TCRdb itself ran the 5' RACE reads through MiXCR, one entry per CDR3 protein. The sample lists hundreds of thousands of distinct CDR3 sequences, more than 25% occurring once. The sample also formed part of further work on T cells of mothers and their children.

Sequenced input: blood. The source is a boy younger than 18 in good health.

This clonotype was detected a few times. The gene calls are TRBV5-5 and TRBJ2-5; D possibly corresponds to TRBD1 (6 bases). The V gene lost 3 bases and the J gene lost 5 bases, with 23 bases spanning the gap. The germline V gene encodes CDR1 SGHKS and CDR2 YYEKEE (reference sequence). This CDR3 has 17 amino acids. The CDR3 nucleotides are TGTGCCAGCAGCTCCTTAGACAGGCTCTTATTGAGGGAGACCCAGTACTTC. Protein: CASSSLDRLLLRETQYF.

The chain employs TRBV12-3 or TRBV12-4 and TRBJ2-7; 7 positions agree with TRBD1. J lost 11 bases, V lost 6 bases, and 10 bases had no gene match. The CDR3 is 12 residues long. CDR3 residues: CASSPGQAPEYF. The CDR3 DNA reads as TGTGCCAGCAGCCCCGGACAGGCCCCGGAGTACTTC.

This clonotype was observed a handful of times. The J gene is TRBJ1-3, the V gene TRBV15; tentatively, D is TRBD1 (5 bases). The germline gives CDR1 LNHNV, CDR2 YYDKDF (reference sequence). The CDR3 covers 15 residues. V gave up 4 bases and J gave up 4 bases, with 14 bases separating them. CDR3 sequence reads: CATSTGTGAGNTIYF. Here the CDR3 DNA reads TGTGCCACCAGCACTGGGACCGGGGCAGGAAACACCATATATTTT.

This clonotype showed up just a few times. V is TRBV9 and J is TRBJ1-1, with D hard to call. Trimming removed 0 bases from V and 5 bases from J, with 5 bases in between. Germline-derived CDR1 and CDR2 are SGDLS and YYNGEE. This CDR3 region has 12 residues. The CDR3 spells CASSVGETEAFF. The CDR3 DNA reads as TGTGCCAGCAGCGTAGGGGAAACTGAAGCTTTCTTT.

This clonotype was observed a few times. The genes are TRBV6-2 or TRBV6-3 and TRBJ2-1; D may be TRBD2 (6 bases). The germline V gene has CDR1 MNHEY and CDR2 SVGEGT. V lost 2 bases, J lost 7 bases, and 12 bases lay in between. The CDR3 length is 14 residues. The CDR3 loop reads CASSYVGGRNEQFF. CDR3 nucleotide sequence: TGTGCCAGCAGTTACGTTGGGGGGAGGAATGAGCAGTTCTTC.

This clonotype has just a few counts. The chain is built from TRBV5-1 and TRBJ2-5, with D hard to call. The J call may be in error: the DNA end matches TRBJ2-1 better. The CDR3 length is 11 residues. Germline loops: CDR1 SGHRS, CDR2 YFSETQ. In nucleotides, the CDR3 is TGCGCCAGCAGAACTACGAATGAGCAGTTCTTC. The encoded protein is CASRTTNEQFF.

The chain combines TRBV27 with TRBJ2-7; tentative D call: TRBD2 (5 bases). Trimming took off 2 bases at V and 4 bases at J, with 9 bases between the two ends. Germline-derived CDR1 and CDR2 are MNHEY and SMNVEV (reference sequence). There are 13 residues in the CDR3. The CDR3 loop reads CASSLELDYEQYF. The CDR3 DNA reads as TGTGCCAGCAGTTTAGAACTAGATTACGAGCAGTACTTC.

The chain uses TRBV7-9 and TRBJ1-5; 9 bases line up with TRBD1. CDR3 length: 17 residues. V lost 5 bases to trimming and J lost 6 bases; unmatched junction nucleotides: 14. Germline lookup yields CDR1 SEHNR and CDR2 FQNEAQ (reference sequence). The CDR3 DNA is TGTGCCAGCAGCCCTTATTTTGAAACAGGGGGCGGTCAGCCCCAGCATTTT. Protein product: CASSPYFETGGGQPQHF.

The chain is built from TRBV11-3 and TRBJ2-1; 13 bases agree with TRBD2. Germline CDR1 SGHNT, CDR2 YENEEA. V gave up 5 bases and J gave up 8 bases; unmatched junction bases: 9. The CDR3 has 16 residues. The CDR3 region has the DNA TGTGCCAGCAGCGGCTACACTAGCGGGGGGGCAGATGAGCAGTTCTTC. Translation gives CASSGYTSGGADEQFF. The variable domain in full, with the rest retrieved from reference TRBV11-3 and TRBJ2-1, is EAGVVQSPRYKIIEKKQPVAFWCNPISGHNTLYWYLQNLGQGPELLIRYENEEAVDDSQLPKDRFSAERLKGVDSTLKIQPAELGDSAVYLCASSGYTSGGADEQFFGPGTRLTVL.

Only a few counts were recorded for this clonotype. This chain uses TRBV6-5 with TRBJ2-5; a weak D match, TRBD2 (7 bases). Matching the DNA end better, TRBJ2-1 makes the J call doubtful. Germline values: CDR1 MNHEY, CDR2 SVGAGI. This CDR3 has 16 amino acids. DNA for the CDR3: TGTGCCAGCAGTTACTCAGGGGGGGGCCCTTTCAATGAGCAGTTCTTC. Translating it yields CASSYSGGGPFNEQFF.

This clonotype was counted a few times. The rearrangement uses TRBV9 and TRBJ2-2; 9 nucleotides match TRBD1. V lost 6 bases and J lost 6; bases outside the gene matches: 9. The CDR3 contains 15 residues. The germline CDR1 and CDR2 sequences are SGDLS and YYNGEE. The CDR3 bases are TGTGCCAGCACCGACCCAGGGACAGGGCCCGGGGAGCTGTTTTTT. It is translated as CASTDPGTGPGELFF.

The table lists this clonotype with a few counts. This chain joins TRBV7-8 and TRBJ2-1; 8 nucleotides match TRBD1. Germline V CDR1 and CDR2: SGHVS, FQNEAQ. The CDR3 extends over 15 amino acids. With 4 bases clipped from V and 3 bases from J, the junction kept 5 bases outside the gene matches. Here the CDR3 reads CASSSRQGLYNEQFF. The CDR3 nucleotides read TGTGCCAGCAGCTCTAGACAGGGGCTCTACAATGAGCAGTTCTTC.

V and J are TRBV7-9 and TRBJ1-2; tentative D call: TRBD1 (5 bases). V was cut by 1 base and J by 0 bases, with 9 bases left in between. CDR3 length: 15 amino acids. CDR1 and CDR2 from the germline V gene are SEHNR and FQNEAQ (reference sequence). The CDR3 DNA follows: TGTGCCAGCAGCTTAGGGAGGGGCGCTAACTATGGCTACACCTTC. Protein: CASSLGRGANYGYTF.

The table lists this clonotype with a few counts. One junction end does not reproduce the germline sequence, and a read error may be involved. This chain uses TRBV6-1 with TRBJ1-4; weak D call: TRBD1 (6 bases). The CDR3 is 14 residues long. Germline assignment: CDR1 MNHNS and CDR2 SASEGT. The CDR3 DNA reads TGTGCCAGCATTATGACAGGAACTAATGAAAAGCTGTTTTTT. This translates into CASIMTGTNEKLFF.

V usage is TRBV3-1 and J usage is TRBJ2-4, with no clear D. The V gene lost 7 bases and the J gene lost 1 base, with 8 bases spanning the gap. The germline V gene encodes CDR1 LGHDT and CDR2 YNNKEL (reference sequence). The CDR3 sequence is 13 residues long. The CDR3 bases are TGTGCCAGCAAGATGTGGGCCAAAAACATTCAGTACTTC. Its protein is CASKMWAKNIQYF.

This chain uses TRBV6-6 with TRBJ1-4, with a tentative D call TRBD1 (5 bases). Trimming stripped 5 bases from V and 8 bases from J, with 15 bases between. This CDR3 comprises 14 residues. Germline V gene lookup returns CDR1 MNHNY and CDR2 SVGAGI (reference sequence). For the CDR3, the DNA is TGTGCCAGCAGTCCGGCGGGGCCCGGCGAAAAACTGTTTTTT. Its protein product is CASSPAGPGEKLFF.

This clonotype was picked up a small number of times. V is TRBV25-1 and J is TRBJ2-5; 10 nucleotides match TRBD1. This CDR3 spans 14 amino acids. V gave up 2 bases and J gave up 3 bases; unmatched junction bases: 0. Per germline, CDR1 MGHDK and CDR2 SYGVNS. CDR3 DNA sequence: TGTGCCAGCAGTGAAGGGACAGGGGAAGAGACCCAGTACTTC. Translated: CASSEGTGEETQYF.

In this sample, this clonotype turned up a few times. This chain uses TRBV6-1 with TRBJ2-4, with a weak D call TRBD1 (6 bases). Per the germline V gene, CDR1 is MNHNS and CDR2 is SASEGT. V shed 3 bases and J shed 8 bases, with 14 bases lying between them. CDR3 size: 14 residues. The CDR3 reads CASSDLGATDIQYF. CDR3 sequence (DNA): TGTGCCAGCAGTGACTTGGGGGCGACGGACATTCAGTACTTC.

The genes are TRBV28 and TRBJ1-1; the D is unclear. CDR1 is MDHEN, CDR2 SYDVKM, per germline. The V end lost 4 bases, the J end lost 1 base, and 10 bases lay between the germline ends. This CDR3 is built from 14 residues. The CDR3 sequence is CASSSGSTNTEAFF. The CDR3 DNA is TGTGCCAGCAGTTCCGGTTCTACGAACACTGAAGCTTTCTTT.

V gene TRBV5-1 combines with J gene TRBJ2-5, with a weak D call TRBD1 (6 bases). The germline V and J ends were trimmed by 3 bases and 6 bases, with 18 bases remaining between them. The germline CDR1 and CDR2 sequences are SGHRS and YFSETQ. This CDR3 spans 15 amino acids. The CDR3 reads CASSSHSQGTQTQYF. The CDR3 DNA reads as TGCGCCAGCAGCTCTCATTCCCAGGGGACGCAGACCCAGTACTTC. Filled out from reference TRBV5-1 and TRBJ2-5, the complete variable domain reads KAGVTQTPRYLIKTRGQQVTLSCSPISGHRSVSWYQQTPGQGLQFLFEYFSETQRNKGNFPGRFSGRQFSNSRSEMNVSTLELGDSALYLCASSSHSQGTQTQYFGPGTRLLVL.

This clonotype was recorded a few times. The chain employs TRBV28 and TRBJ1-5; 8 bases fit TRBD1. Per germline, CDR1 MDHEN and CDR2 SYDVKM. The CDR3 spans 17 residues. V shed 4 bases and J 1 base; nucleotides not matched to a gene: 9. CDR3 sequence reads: CASSSPGQGRSNQPQHF. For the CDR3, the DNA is TGTGCCAGCAGTTCCCCCGGACAGGGAAGGAGCAATCAGCCCCAGCATTTT.

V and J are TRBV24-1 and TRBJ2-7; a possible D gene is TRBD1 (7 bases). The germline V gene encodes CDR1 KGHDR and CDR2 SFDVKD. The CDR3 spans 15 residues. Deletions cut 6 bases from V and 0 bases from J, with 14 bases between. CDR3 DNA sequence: TGTGCCACCAGTCCCAGGGGGGAAGGCTCCTACGAGCAGTACTTC. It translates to CATSPRGEGSYEQYF.

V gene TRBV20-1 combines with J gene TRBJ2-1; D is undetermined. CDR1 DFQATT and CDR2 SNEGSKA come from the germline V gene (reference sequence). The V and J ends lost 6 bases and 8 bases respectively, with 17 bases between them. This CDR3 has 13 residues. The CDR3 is CSAVGRSWDEQFF. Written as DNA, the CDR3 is TGCAGTGCCGTAGGGCGGAGCTGGGATGAGCAGTTCTTC.

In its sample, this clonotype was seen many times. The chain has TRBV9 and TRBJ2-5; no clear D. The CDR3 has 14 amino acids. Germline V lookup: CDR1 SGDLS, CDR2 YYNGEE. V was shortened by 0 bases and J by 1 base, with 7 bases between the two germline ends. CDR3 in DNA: TGTGCCAGCAGCGTAGGGGGATCCCAAGAGACCCAGTACTTC. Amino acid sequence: CASSVGGSQETQYF.

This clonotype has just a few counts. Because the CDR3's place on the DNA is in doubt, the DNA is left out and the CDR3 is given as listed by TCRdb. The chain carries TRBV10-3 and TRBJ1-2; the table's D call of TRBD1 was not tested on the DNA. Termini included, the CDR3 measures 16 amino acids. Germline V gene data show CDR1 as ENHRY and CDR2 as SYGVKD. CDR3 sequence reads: CASIPGGAPEVYGCTF.

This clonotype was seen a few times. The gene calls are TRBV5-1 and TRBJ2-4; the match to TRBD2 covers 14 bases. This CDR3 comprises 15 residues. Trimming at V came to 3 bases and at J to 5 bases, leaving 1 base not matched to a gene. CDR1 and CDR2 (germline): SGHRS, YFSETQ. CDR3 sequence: CASSWGLAGENIQYF. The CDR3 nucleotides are TGCGCCAGCAGCTGGGGACTAGCGGGAGAAAACATTCAGTACTTC.

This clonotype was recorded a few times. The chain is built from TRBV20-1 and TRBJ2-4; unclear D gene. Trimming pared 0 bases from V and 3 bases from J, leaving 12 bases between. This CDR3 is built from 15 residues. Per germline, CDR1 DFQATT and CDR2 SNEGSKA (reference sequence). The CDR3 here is CSARDPTGSKNIQYF. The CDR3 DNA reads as TGCAGTGCTAGAGATCCGACGGGTAGCAAAAACATTCAGTACTTC.

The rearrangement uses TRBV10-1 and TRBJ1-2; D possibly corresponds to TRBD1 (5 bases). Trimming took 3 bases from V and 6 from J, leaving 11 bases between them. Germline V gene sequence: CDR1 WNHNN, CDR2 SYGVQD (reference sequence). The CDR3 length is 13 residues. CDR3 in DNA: TGCGCCAGCAGTGAAGGCTTGGGACATGGCTACACCTTC. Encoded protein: CASSEGLGHGYTF.

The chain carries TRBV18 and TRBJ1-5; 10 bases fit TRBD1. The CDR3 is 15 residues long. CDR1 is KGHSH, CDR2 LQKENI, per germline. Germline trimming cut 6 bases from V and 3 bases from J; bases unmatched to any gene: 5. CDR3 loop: CASSPTGGNNQPQHF. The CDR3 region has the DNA TGTGCCAGCTCCCCGACAGGGGGCAACAATCAGCCCCAGCATTTT.